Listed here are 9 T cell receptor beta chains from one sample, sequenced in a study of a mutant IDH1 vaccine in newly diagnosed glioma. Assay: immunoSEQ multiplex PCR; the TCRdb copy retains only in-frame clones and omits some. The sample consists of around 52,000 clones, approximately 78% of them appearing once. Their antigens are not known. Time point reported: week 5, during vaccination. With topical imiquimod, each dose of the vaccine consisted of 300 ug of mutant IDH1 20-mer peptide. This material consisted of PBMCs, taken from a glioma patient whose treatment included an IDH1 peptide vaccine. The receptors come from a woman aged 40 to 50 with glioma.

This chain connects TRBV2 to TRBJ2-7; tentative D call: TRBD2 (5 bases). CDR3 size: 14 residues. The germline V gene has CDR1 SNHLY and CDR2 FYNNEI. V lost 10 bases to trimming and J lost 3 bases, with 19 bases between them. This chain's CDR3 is CAIGLSTSGYEQYF. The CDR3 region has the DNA TGTGCCATCGGACTCTCCACCTCAGGCTACGAGCAGTACTTC.

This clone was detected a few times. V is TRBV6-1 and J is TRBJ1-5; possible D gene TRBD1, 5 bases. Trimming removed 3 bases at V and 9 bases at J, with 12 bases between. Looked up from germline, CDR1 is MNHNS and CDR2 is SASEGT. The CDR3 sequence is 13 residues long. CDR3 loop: CASSEASGRPQHF. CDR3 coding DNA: TGTGCCAGCAGTGAGGCCTCGGGACGGCCCCAGCATTTT.

CDR3 residues: CASSPGQGTEQYF. CDR3 coding DNA: TGTGCCAGCTCACCGGGACAGGGGACCGAGCAGTACTTC. The chain is built from TRBV18 and TRBJ2-7, with 10 bases fitting TRBD1. The CDR3 is made up of 13 amino acids. J gave up 6 bases and V 3 bases, and 2 bases lay outside the gene matches. Germline V CDR1 and CDR2: KGHSH, LQKENI.

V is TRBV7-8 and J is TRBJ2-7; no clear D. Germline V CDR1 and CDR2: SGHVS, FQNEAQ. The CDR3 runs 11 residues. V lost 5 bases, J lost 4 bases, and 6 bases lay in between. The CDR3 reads CASSDPYEQYF. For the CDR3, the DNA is TGTGCCAGCAGCGATCCTTACGAGCAGTACTTC.

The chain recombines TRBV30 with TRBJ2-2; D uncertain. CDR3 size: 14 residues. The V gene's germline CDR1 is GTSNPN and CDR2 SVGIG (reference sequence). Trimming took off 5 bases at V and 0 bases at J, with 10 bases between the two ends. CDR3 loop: CAWGRRTNTGELFF. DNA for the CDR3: TGTGCCTGGGGGCGCCGGACGAACACCGGGGAGCTGTTTTTT.

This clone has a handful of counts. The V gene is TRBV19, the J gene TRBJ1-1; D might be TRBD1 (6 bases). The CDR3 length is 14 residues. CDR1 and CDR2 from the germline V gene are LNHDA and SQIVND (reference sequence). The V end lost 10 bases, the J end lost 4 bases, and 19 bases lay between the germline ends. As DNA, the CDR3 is TGTGCCATCGCACCTGGGGGGGCCAGCACTGAAGCTTTCTTT. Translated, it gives CAIAPGGASTEAFF.

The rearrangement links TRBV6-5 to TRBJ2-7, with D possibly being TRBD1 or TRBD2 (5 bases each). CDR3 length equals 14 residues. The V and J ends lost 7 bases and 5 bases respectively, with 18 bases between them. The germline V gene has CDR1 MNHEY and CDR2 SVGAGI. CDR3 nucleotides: TGTGCCAGCAAACCGGGGACGACGAGGAACGAGCAGTACTTC. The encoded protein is CASKPGTTRNEQYF.

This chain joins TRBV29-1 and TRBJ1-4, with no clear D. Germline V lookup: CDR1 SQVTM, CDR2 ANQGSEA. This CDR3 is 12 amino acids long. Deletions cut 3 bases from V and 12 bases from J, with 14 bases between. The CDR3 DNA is TGCAGCGTTGAGATCGGTGTAAGAGAACTGTTTTTT. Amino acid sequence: CSVEIGVRELFF.

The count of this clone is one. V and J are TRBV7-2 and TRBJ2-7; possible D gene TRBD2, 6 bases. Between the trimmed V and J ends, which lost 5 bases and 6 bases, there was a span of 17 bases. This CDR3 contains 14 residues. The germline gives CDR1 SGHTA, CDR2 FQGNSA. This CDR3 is CASSPRRRVAEQYF. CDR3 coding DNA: TGTGCCAGCAGCCCACGCAGGAGGGTCGCCGAGCAGTACTTC.